The rows below give T cell receptor beta chains drawn from one sample of a study of cytomegalovirus exposure and HLA in healthy donors. This table comes from immunoSEQ multiplex PCR, and its TCRdb copy is limited to in-frame clones, with some not included. This table has about 190,000 clones, roughly four fifths appearing once. Sequencing was performed on PBMCs. These receptors were obtained from a woman in her 30s in good health and CMV-seropositive. CDR3s include the opening cysteine and the closing phenylalanine or tryptophan.

16	TRBV7-2	TRBJ1-2	CASSFIRSGGGYGYTF
14	TRBV28	TRBJ1-2	CASNPPTGGGGYTF
15	TRBV27	TRBJ2-2	CASSSRDLFSRELFF
16	TRBV28	TRBJ2-3	CASSLYGTGTTDTQYF
15	TRBV28	TRBJ1-5	CASSLRGRYNQPQHF
14	TRBV6-5	TRBJ1-5	CASSYGGQGQPQHF
15	TRBV28	TRBJ2-1	CAHSPVQSSYNEQFF
15	TRBV5-4	TRBJ2-1	CASSFRLASSNEQFF
12	TRBV10-2	TRBJ2-7	CASSDRGYEQYF
18	TRBV7-8	TRBJ1-3	CASSLAFAGFTSGNTTYF
14	TRBV9	TRBJ2-2	CASSVLAGIGELFF
16	TRBV2	TRBJ2-7	CASSPRTSGRASQQYF
13	TRBV27	TRBJ1-1	CASSLTVNTEAFF
12	TRBV18	TRBJ1-1	CASSPEGGQAFF
12	TRBV7-9	TRBJ1-1	CASRWEGTEAFF
15	TRBV7-9	TRBJ1-1	CASSSLGGGNTEAFF
18	TRBV15	TRBJ2-2	CATSRVQLAGVKTGELFF
14	TRBV27	TRBJ2-1	CASSPSGGQGEQFF
15	TRBV28	TRBJ2-7	CASSLLRAGAYEQYF
16	TRBV25-1	TRBJ2-5	CASSESLTGLQETQYF
16	TRBV5-4	TRBJ2-7	CASSSLSSGSAYEQYF
12	TRBV5-4	TRBJ2-3	CALGSITDTQYF
13	TRBV6-4	TRBJ2-1	CASSDSGTSEQFF
13	TRBV28	TRBJ2-2	CASSLAQGGELFF
13	TRBV11-2	TRBJ2-7	CASSLVGGGEQYF
13	TRBV19	TRBJ1-1	CATGTGMNTEAFF
12	TRBV27	TRBJ1-1	CASSRQGSEAFF
15	TRBV2	TRBJ2-3	CASSEFGRAADTQYF